One and the same sample provided the 25 T cell receptor beta chains below, sequenced in a study of blood T cell repertoires in COVID-19. This table comes from immunoSEQ multiplex PCR, and its TCRdb copy is limited to in-frame clones, with some not included. There are a few hundred thousand clones in the sample; roughly 91% occur only once, and over 1.5% lies in the top ten. Input material: peripheral blood. All receptors derive from a woman aged 25 to 39 with COVID-19, enrolled during active disease.

The CDR3 DNA is TGTGCCAGCAGTGTTACGGGGGGGTCTAACTATGGCTACACCTTC. As protein: CASSVTGGSNYGYTF. The chain links TRBV6-6 to TRBJ1-2, with D perhaps matching TRBD1 (5 bases). Germline loops: CDR1 MNHNY, CDR2 SVGAGI (reference sequence). This CDR3 spans 15 amino acids. V was clipped by 5 bases and J by 0 bases, with 13 bases between them.

The rearrangement joins TRBV18 to TRBJ1-4, with no clear D. Germline CDR1 reads KGHSH; CDR2 reads LQKENI. The CDR3 length is 16 residues. With 1 base removed from V and 7 bases from J, the gap between germline ends came to 16 bases. In nucleotides, the CDR3 is TGTGCCAGCTCACCACTGGCGGGAAGGATTTCTGAAAAACTGTTTTTT. Translation gives CASSPLAGRISEKLFF. The full variable domain, with the rest looked up from reference TRBV18 and TRBJ1-4, is NAGVMQNPRHLVRRRGQEARLRCSPMKGHSHVYWYRQLPEEGLKFMVYLQKENIIDESGMPKERFSAEFPKEGPSILRIQQVVRGDSAAYFCASSPLAGRISEKLFFGSGTQLSVL.

A single count supports this clone. The chain is built from TRBV21-1 and TRBJ2-5; the table's D call, TRBD1, has no DNA check behind it. TRBV21-1 is deemed a pseudogene. This CDR3 is 16 amino acids long. This CDR3 is CASSRVDRGHSETQYF. In DNA, the CDR3 is TGTGCCAGCAGCAGGGTGGACAGGGGGCATTCAGAGACCCAGTACTTC.

Concerning this clone: Distinct nucleotide sequences in the sample also encode this CDR3. The CDR3 nucleotides read TGTGCCAGCAGCTTAGCGGGGGGACTCTCCTACGAGCAGTACTTC. It yields the protein CASSLAGGLSYEQYF. The V and J genes are TRBV11-3 and TRBJ2-7, with 7 bases matching TRBD2. The J segment lost 0 bases and the V segment lost 1 base, leaving 3 bases of the junction unmatched. The CDR3 is 15 residues long. Germline CDR1 is SGHNT and CDR2 is YENEEA.

The gene calls are TRBV2 and TRBJ2-5; the D is unclear. Germline CDR1 and CDR2: SNHLY and FYNNEI. The CDR3 extends over 16 amino acids. V gave up 6 bases and J gave up 1 base, with 18 bases separating them. As DNA, the CDR3 is TGTGCCAGCAGGACCGCACCCCCAGGTATCCAAGAGACCCAGTACTTC. It is translated as CASRTAPPGIQETQYF.

This clone occurred once. V is TRBV18 and J is TRBJ2-7; 8 bases align to TRBD2. V trimming: 6 bases; J trimming: 7 bases; junction bases outside the gene matches: 11. The CDR3 consists of 14 residues. Germline loops: CDR1 KGHSH, CDR2 LQKENI. DNA of the CDR3: TGTGCCAGCTCCTCGGGAGGGGTTAGAACGGAGCAGTACTTC. Amino acid sequence: CASSSGGVRTEQYF.

The chain is built from TRBV7-8 and TRBJ1-1; no clear D gene. CDR1 is SGHVS, CDR2 FQNEAQ, per germline. The CDR3 is 13 amino acids. The V gene lost 2 bases and the J gene lost 0 bases, with 4 bases spanning the gap. CDR3 sequence (DNA): TGTGCCAGCAGCTTACAGGTGAACACTGAAGCTTTCTTT. It is translated as CASSLQVNTEAFF.

The chain links TRBV6-5 to TRBJ1-4; 8 bases are a match to TRBD1. Germline CDR1 MNHEY, CDR2 SVGAGI. CDR3 length: 15 residues. J lost 6 bases, V lost 6 bases, and 9 bases had no gene match. The CDR3 nucleotides are TGTGCCAGCAGACCTCAGACAGGGGAATATGAAAAACTGTTTTTT. It codes for CASRPQTGEYEKLFF.

The chain employs TRBV11-2 and TRBJ2-3, with TRBD1 matching 7 bases. CDR1 SGHAT and CDR2 FQNNGV come from the germline V gene. J was trimmed by 0 bases and V by 5 bases; bases with no gene match: 8. CDR3 size: 16 residues. The CDR3 is CASSRNRGMSTDTQYF. CDR3 nucleotide sequence: TGTGCCAGCAGCCGTAACAGGGGTATGAGCACAGATACGCAGTATTTT.

The V call is TRBV7-6, the J call TRBJ1-6; 8 nucleotides line up with TRBD1. With V trimmed by 5 bases and J by 7 bases, 10 bases remained unmatched. CDR1 SGHVS and CDR2 FNYEAQ come from the germline V gene. The length of the CDR3 is 16 residues. Here the CDR3 DNA reads TGTGCCAGCAGCGTGGCGGACAGGGTTCGAAATTCACCCCTCCACTTT. Its translation: CASSVADRVRNSPLHF.

The chain carries TRBV11-2 and TRBJ2-2; 7 nucleotides match TRBD2. The CDR3 is 17 residues long. Trimming removed 1 base from V and 4 bases from J; junction bases left unmatched: 9. Germline CDR1 SGHAT, CDR2 FQNNGV. CDR3 DNA sequence: TGTGCCAGCAGCTTAGGTCAGCGGGGAACGAGCACCGGGGAGCTGTTTTTT. It encodes CASSLGQRGTSTGELFF. Full variable domain (missing parts from reference TRBV11-2 and TRBJ2-2): EAGVAQSPRYKIIEKRQSVAFWCNPISGHATLYWYQQILGQGPKLLIQFQNNGVVDDSQLPKDRFSAERLKGVDSTLKIQPAKLEDSAVYLCASSLGQRGTSTGELFFGEGSRLTVL.

V gene TRBV19 combines with J gene TRBJ1-2, with D possibly matching TRBD1 (5 bases). The germline V gene has CDR1 LNHDA and CDR2 SQIVND (reference sequence). CDR3 size: 15 residues. Trimming left V 0 bases short and J 4 bases short, with 12 bases between. The CDR3, as DNA: TGTGCCAGTAGTATAGATCCCAGGGTCGGCTATGGCTACACCTTC. This encodes CASSIDPRVGYGYTF.

J is TRBJ2-5 and V is TRBV7-9; 9 nucleotides align to TRBD2. The germline gives CDR1 SEHNR, CDR2 FQNEAQ (reference sequence). Trimming cost V 5 bases and J 4 bases; bases outside gene matches: 5. The CDR3 sequence is 14 residues long. This CDR3 is CASSPREGRETQYF. CDR3 sequence (DNA): TGTGCCAGCAGCCCGCGGGAGGGCAGAGAGACCCAGTACTTC.

This chain joins TRBV6-6 and TRBJ1-5; perhaps TRBD1 as D (5 bases). Germline CDR1 is MNHNY and CDR2 is SVGAGI (reference sequence). The CDR3 sequence is 16 residues long. With 2 bases removed from V and 1 base from J, the gap between germline ends came to 12 bases. CDR3 coding DNA: TGTGCCAGCAGTTACGGGCAGGGAGGGAGCAATCAGCCCCAGCATTTT. Amino acid sequence: CASSYGQGGSNQPQHF.

Written as DNA, the CDR3 is TGCGCCAGCAGCCCTGGAGGGGTTAACTATGGCTACACCTTC. Translation: CASSPGGVNYGYTF. V usage is TRBV4-3 and J usage is TRBJ1-2; weak D call: TRBD1 (5 bases). Trimming removed 4 bases from V and 1 base from J, with 10 bases in between. The CDR3 runs 14 residues. Germline V CDR1 and CDR2: LGHNA, YSLEER.

In its sample, this clone was seen a few times. V is TRBV19 and J is TRBJ1-2; 9 bases agree with TRBD1. The CDR3 spans 14 residues. V dropped 7 bases and J dropped 4; count of bases not matched to a gene: 7. The germline gives CDR1 LNHDA, CDR2 SQIVND (reference sequence). The CDR3 is CASTIDRGFYGYTF. CDR3 DNA sequence: TGTGCCAGTACCATCGACAGGGGGTTCTATGGCTACACCTTC.

This chain links TRBV18 with TRBJ2-5; maybe TRBD2 (6 bases). The length of the CDR3 is 13 residues. Trimming stripped 4 bases from V and 5 bases from J, with 11 bases between. Germline lookup yields CDR1 KGHSH and CDR2 LQKENI. CDR3 residues: CASSLGSGETQYF. In nucleotides, the CDR3 is TGTGCCAGCTCACTCGGGAGCGGTGAGACCCAGTACTTC.

The V gene is TRBV24-1, the J gene TRBJ2-3; maybe TRBD1 (7 bases). Germline assignment: CDR1 KGHDR and CDR2 SFDVKD. V was clipped by 3 bases and J by 3 bases, with 18 bases between them. The CDR3 length is 17 residues. CDR3 region: CATSDPSIRGATDTQYF. For the CDR3, the DNA is TGTGCCACCAGTGATCCAAGCATCAGGGGGGCAACAGATACGCAGTATTTT.

The chain carries TRBV3-1 (or the pseudogene TRBV3-2) and TRBJ2-7, with 8 nucleotides matching TRBD1. V was pared by 4 bases and J by 3 bases, with 8 bases of the junction left unmatched. Germline V CDR1 and CDR2: LGHDT, YNNKEL (reference sequence). The CDR3 loop spans 15 amino acids. CDR3 amino acids: CASSPRTGSLYEQYF. The CDR3 region has the DNA TGTGCCAGCAGCCCGCGGACAGGGAGTCTCTACGAGCAGTACTTC.

The J gene is TRBJ2-3, the V gene TRBV5-8, with 7 bases fitting TRBD2. Per germline, CDR1 SGHTS and CDR2 YDEGEE. The CDR3 is made up of 15 amino acids. V gave up 0 bases and J gave up 1 base; unmatched junction bases: 2. CDR3 in amino acids: CASSLAGGRTDTQYF. CDR3 nucleotide sequence: TGTGCCAGCAGCTTGGCGGGGGGTCGCACAGATACGCAGTATTTT.

V gene TRBV25-1 combines with J gene TRBJ2-1; D may be TRBD1 (6 bases). Trimming pared 7 bases from V and 2 bases from J, leaving 15 bases between. Germline V gives CDR1 MGHDK, CDR2 SYGVNS. The CDR3 runs 15 residues. This CDR3 reads CASTYTGGAYNEQFF. In nucleotides, the CDR3 is TGTGCCAGCACCTACACTGGGGGCGCCTACAATGAGCAGTTCTTC.

The CDR3 DNA reads TGTGCCAGCAGCGCGACAGGGATCTACGAGCAGTACGTC. Amino acids: CASSATGIYEQYV. This sequence joins TRBV11-2 and TRBJ2-7, with TRBD1 matching over 7 bases. Germline V CDR1 and CDR2: SGHAT, FQNNGV. Germline trimming cut 5 bases from V and 3 bases from J; bases unmatched to any gene: 4. The CDR3 has 13 residues.

This chain uses TRBV21-1 with TRBJ1-1. TRBV21-1 is deemed a pseudogene. CDR3 length: 15 residues. The CDR3 nucleotides are TGTGCCAGCAGCAAAAGTCTATGGACTTCTGAAAGAGCTTTCTTT. Translated: CASSKSLWTSERAFF.

The chain uses TRBV6-5 and TRBJ2-7, with 7 bases lining up with TRBD1. Germline V gives CDR1 MNHEY, CDR2 SVGAGI. CDR3 length: 14 residues. V lost 4 bases, J lost 1 base, and 4 bases stayed unmatched. CDR3 loop: CASSLQGTSYEQYV. The CDR3 DNA reads as TGTGCCAGCAGTTTACAGGGGACGTCCTACGAGCAGTACGTC.

This clone showed up just a few times. This chain uses TRBV30 with TRBJ1-5, with D unclear. This CDR3 has 13 amino acids. Germline CDR1 is GTSNPN and CDR2 is SVGIG (reference sequence). V shed 1 base and J shed 0 bases, with 4 bases lying between them. The DNA for the CDR3 is TGTGCCTGGAGTGGCGATAGCAATCAGCCCCAGCATTTT. This translates into CAWSGDSNQPQHF.